The source of this TCR beta chain is a study of T cell repertoires in cytomegalovirus infection. Study information: Used in the study were CMV epitopes, some recently identified and HLA-C-restricted, others well-studied and HLA-B-restricted. Public TCR beta signatures were indicative of both CMV infection and a matching HLA type.

This clonotype was recorded at least ten times. The antigen remains undetermined. General study results and limits: Across the ex vivo response, the dominant clonotypes were HLA-C-restricted CMV-specific TCR beta clonotypes.

TCRdb called the reads again in MiXCR, with one record for every CDR3 protein. The sample lists about 110,000 distinct CDR3 sequences, 29% seen once, with 80% to 90% in the top ten. The clonotype originates from a human donor in good health (CMV status not recorded). Some clones in this sample may be carry-over from other donors' samples. Sequencing was performed on CD8+ T cells from cultured PBMCs, taken from culture after CMV antigen stimulation.

The CDR3: CASSPDSGSSYNEQFF. CDR3 DNA sequence: TGTGCCAGCAGTCCGGACAGTGGGAGCTCCTACAATGAGCAGTTCTTC. The chain couples TRBV28 to TRBJ2-1, with D possibly TRBD1 on 6 matching bases. Trimming shortened V by 5 bases and J by 0 bases, and 14 bases separated the two germline ends. Looked up from germline, CDR1 is MDHEN and CDR2 is SYDVKM. This CDR3 spans 16 amino acids.